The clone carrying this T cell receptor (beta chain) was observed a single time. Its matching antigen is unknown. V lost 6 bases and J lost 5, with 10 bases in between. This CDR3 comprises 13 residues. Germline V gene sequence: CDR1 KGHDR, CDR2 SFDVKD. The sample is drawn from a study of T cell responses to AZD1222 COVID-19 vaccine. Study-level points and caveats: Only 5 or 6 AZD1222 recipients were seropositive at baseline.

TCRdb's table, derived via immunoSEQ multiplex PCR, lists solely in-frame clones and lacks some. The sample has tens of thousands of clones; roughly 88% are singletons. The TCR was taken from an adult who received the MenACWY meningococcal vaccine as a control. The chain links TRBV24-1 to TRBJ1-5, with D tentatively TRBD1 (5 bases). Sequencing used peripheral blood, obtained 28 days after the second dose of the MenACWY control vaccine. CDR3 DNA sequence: TGTGCCACCAGTAGGGGCGGGGATCAGCCCCAGCATTTT. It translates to CATSRGGDQPQHF.